The 20 T cell receptor beta chains in this list originate from one sample, sequenced in a study of blood T cell repertoires in COVID-19. Assay: immunoSEQ multiplex PCR; the TCRdb copy retains only in-frame clones and omits some. The table records approximately 70,000 clones, approximately 89% of them present only once. Material: peripheral blood. These receptors were obtained from a woman aged 55-75 years with acute or convalescent COVID-19.

In the case of this clone: This specimen includes other DNA sequences encoding the same CDR3. The rearrangement links TRBV28 to TRBJ2-5; possible D gene TRBD2, 6 bases. V lost 2 bases and J lost 5, with 9 bases in between. There are 13 residues in the CDR3. Germline loops: CDR1 MDHEN, CDR2 SYDVKM. The CDR3 protein is CASSLGGYETQYF. Here the CDR3 DNA reads TGTGCCAGCAGTTTAGGAGGGTACGAGACCCAGTACTTC.

V is TRBV19 and J is TRBJ1-3; D is unclear. The length of the CDR3 is 15 residues. Deletions cut 5 bases from V and 0 bases from J, with 11 bases between. Germline V gene lookup returns CDR1 LNHDA and CDR2 SQIVND (reference sequence). The CDR3 spells CASSGTVSSGNTIYF. CDR3 in DNA: TGTGCCAGTAGTGGTACAGTAAGCTCTGGAAACACCATATATTTT.

The chain is built from TRBV12-3 or TRBV12-4 and TRBJ1-3; no reliable D call. The germline V and J ends were trimmed by 3 bases and 8 bases, with 8 bases remaining between them. CDR3 length: 12 residues. CDR3 bases: TGTGCCAGCAGTTTCTCCGGTGACACCATATATTTT. This sequence encodes CASSFSGDTIYF.

The table lists this clone with a count of one. The rearrangement links TRBV10-3 to TRBJ2-5; 15 bases are shared with TRBD2. The CDR3 extends over 17 amino acids. Trimming cost V 6 bases and J 0 bases; bases outside gene matches: 5. Per germline, CDR1 ENHRY and CDR2 SYGVKD. CDR3 loop: CAISGTSGGTHQETQYF. The CDR3 coding sequence is TGTGCCATCAGCGGGACTAGCGGGGGGACCCACCAAGAGACCCAGTACTTC.

The chain combines TRBV3-1 (or the pseudogene TRBV3-2) with TRBJ2-5; D unresolved. This CDR3 comprises 14 residues. V was trimmed by 2 bases and J by 4 bases, leaving 11 bases between them. Germline V gene sequence: CDR1 LGHDT, CDR2 YNNKEL (reference sequence). The CDR3 coding sequence is TGTGCCAGCAGCCAAAGCACTTTGGTAGAGACCCAGTACTTC. This encodes CASSQSTLVETQYF.

The chain couples TRBV7-6 to TRBJ2-7; D gene ambiguous. Germline V CDR1 and CDR2: SGHVS, FNYEAQ. V lost 2 bases and J lost 0, with 11 bases in between. The CDR3 covers 15 residues. The CDR3: CASSLRHNSSYEQYF. For the CDR3, the DNA is TGTGCCAGCAGCTTACGCCACAACAGCTCCTACGAGCAGTACTTC.

The chain couples TRBV6-5 to TRBJ1-2; the match to TRBD1 covers 10 bases. The CDR3 runs to 14 residues. After removal of 8 bases from V and 7 bases from J, the junction contained 10 bases not matched to a gene. CDR1 is MNHEY, CDR2 SVGAGI, per germline. CDR3 region: CASLKTGGMGGYTF. CDR3 nucleotide sequence: TGTGCCAGCCTTAAGACAGGGGGCATGGGTGGCTACACCTTC.

This clone is judged medium-sized (0.01 to 0.1%). V usage is TRBV6-5 and J usage is TRBJ2-2; no clear D. CDR1 is MNHEY and CDR2 is SVGAGI in the germline V gene. The CDR3 is made up of 14 amino acids. With 2 bases removed from V and 3 bases from J, the gap between germline ends came to 7 bases. CDR3 protein: CASSYRLDTGELFF. In DNA form, the CDR3 reads TGTGCCAGCAGTTACCGACTGGACACCGGGGAGCTGTTTTTT.

This clone occurred once. V is TRBV5-1 and J is TRBJ2-5; possibly TRBD2 for D (6 bases). This CDR3 region has 15 residues. Per germline, CDR1 SGHRS and CDR2 YFSETQ. Trimming removed 2 bases from V and 3 bases from J, with 14 bases in between. In DNA, the CDR3 is TGCGCCAGCAGCTTCGGGAATAGCGGAGAAGAGACCCAGTACTTC. It specifies CASSFGNSGEETQYF.

The V gene is TRBV12-5, the J gene TRBJ2-5; a weak D match, TRBD1 (6 bases). CDR1 is LGHNT, CDR2 FRNRAP, per germline. Trimming pared 5 bases from V and 0 bases from J, leaving 10 bases between. This CDR3 spans 14 amino acids. DNA of the CDR3: TGTGCTAGTGGTACAGGGACATACCAAGAGACCCAGTACTTC. This encodes CASGTGTYQETQYF. Combining the CDR3 with reference TRBV12-5 and TRBJ2-5 gives the whole variable domain DARVTQTPRHKVTEMGQEVTMRCQPILGHNTVFWYRQTMMQGLELLAYFRNRAPLDDSGMPKDRFSAEMPDATLATLKIQPSEPRDSAVYFCASGTGTYQETQYFGPGTRLLVL.

This clone was counted only a few times. The chain has TRBV3-1 (or the pseudogene TRBV3-2) and TRBJ2-7; unclear D gene. Germline CDR1 is LGHDT and CDR2 is YNNKEL (reference sequence). The CDR3 is 14 amino acids. V was pared by 4 bases and J by 0 bases, with 10 bases between. CDR3 loop: CASSLTGYSYEQYF. CDR3 sequence (DNA): TGTGCCAGCAGCCTTACCGGTTACTCCTACGAGCAGTACTTC.

The rearrangement joins TRBV2 to TRBJ1-2; 7 positions match TRBD1. This CDR3 is 14 amino acids long. V shed 4 bases, J shed 1 base, and the junction held 3 bases outside the gene matches. The V gene's germline CDR1 is SNHLY and CDR2 FYNNEI. The DNA for the CDR3 is TGTGCCAGCAGTGTGCAGGGGGTTAACTATGGCTACACCTTC. Translated, it gives CASSVQGVNYGYTF.

This clone appeared once. The chain couples TRBV19 to TRBJ2-7; possible D gene TRBD1, 7 bases. The CDR3 is 15 residues long. The V end lost 0 bases, the J end lost 1 base, and 10 bases lay between the germline ends. Germline V gene sequence: CDR1 LNHDA, CDR2 SQIVND (reference sequence). The CDR3 DNA reads TGTGCCAGTAGTATAGACGCAGGGGGGTCCTACGAGCAGTACTTC. Translating it yields CASSIDAGGSYEQYF.

The chain couples TRBV28 to TRBJ2-7; D ambiguous. This CDR3 is 12 amino acids long. The V end lost 8 bases, the J end lost 2 bases, and 10 bases lay between the germline ends. Per the germline V gene, CDR1 is MDHEN and CDR2 is SYDVKM. The CDR3 coding sequence is TGTGCCAGCTCCCGGGTCCCCTACGAGCAGTACTTC. Protein sequence: CASSRVPYEQYF. The variable domain in full, completed from reference TRBV28 and TRBJ2-7, reads DVKVTQSSRYLVKRTGEKVFLECVQDMDHENMFWYRQDPGLGLRLIYFSYDVKMKEKGDIPEGYSVSREKKERFSLILESASTNQTSMYLCASSRVPYEQYFGPGTRLTVT.

In DNA form, the CDR3 reads TGTGCCAGCAGCCGGGAGGTGGGTACTAGCGGGGCCGATACGCAGTATTTT. Translated, it gives CASSREVGTSGADTQYF. The V gene is TRBV3-1 (or the pseudogene TRBV3-2), the J gene TRBJ2-3; 10 nucleotides line up with TRBD2. With V trimmed by 4 bases and J by 6 bases, 13 bases remained unmatched. Germline-derived CDR1 and CDR2 are LGHDT and YNNKEL (reference sequence). The CDR3 covers 17 residues.

There are a few counts of this clone. V usage is TRBV2 and J usage is TRBJ1-5; D gene ambiguous. The CDR3 has 15 residues. The germline gives CDR1 SNHLY, CDR2 FYNNEI. The ends were cut back, 3 bases at V and 2 bases at J, with 11 bases in the middle. The CDR3 sequence is CASSDGRRRNQPQHF. DNA of the CDR3: TGTGCCAGCAGTGATGGGCGACGGCGCAATCAGCCCCAGCATTTT.

The genes are TRBV27 and TRBJ2-5, with 7 positions matching TRBD1. With V trimmed by 5 bases and J by 0 bases, 3 bases remained unmatched. The CDR3 has 14 amino acids. Germline V CDR1 and CDR2: MNHEY, SMNVEV (reference sequence). The CDR3 reads CASSLQGYQETQYF. DNA for the CDR3: TGTGCCAGCAGTCTACAGGGGTACCAAGAGACCCAGTACTTC.

The chain couples TRBV2 to TRBJ2-2, with 8 positions matching TRBD1. Looked up from germline, CDR1 is SNHLY and CDR2 is FYNNEI. Trimming at V came to 6 bases and at J to 6 bases, leaving 12 bases not matched to a gene. CDR3 length equals 16 residues. The CDR3 region is CASSSGGGDRPGELFF. In DNA, the CDR3 is TGTGCCAGCAGCTCAGGGGGCGGGGACCGCCCCGGGGAGCTGTTTTTT.

The CDR3 region is CASRQKSHNYGYTF. In DNA, the CDR3 is TGTGCCAGCAGGCAGAAATCCCATAACTATGGCTACACCTTC. The chain links TRBV2 to TRBJ1-2; D ambiguous. This CDR3 has 14 residues. CDR1 and CDR2 from the germline V gene are SNHLY and FYNNEI. Trimming shortened V by 6 bases and J by 1 base, and 12 bases separated the two germline ends.

The chain is built from TRBV27 and TRBJ2-7, with a weak D call TRBD1 (6 bases). CDR1 is MNHEY, CDR2 SMNVEV, per germline (reference sequence). The CDR3 spans 14 residues. V was shortened by 5 bases and J by 3 bases, with 14 bases between the two germline ends. The CDR3: CASSPQQGGYEQYF. For the CDR3, the DNA is TGTGCCAGCAGTCCACAACAGGGTGGCTACGAGCAGTACTTC.